Here is one T cell receptor (beta chain) with its context. The sample is drawn from a study of blood T cell repertoires in COVID-19. The wider study: T cells, B-cell-depleted T cells, or PBMCs provided the cDNA or gDNA that served as material.

Here immunoSEQ multiplex PCR was the method, and the copy in TCRdb shows in-frame clones only, minus some. The table shows some 130,000 clones, with about four fifths occurring only once. Germline values: CDR1 SGHRS, CDR2 YFSETQ. The CDR3 is made up of 14 amino acids. V gave up 2 bases and J gave up 1 base, with 9 bases separating them. Sequenced input: peripheral blood. This rearrangement joins TRBV5-1 to TRBJ2-5; D remains ambiguous. The TCR originated in a man aged 40-49 years with active or convalescent COVID-19. The CDR3 sequence: CASSLREIQETQYF. CDR3 nucleotides: TGCGCCAGCAGCTTAAGAGAAATCCAAGAGACCCAGTACTTC.